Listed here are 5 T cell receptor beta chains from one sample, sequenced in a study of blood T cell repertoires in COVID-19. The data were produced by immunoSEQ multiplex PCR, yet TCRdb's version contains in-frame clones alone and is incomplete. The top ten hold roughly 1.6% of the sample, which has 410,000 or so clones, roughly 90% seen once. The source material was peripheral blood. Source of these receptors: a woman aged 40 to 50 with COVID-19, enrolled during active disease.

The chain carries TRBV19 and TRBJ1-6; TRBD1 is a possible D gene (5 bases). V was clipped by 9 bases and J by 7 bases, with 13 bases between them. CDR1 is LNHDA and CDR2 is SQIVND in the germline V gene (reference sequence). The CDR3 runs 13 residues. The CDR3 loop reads CASPGLSNSPLHF. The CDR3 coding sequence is TGTGCCAGCCCGGGACTTTCCAATTCACCCCTCCACTTT.

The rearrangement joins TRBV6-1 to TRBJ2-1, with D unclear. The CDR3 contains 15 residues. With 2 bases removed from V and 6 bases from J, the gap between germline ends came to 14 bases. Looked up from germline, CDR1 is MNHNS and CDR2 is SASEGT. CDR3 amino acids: CASSEQADNLNEQFF. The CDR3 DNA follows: TGTGCCAGCAGTGAACAGGCCGACAACCTCAATGAGCAGTTCTTC.

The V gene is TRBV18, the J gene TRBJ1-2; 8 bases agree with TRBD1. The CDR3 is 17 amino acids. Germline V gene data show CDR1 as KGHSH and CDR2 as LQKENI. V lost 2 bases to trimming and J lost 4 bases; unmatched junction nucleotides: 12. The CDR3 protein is CASSPTPTGAMGYGYTF. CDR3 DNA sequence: TGTGCCAGCTCACCAACTCCGACAGGGGCGATGGGCTATGGCTACACCTTC.

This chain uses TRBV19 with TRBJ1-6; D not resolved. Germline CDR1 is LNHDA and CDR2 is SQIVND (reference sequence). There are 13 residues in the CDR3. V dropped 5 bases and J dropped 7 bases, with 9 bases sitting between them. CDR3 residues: CASSVQTNSPLHF. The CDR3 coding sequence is TGTGCCAGTAGTGTACAGACGAATTCACCCCTCCACTTT.

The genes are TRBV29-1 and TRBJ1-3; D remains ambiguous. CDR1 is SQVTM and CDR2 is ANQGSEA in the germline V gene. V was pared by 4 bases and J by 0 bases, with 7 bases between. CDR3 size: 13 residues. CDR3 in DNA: TGCAGCGTTGGTGACAACTCTGGAAACACCATATATTTT. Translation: CSVGDNSGNTIYF.